This TCR beta chain was captured by sequencing in a study of blood T cell repertoires in COVID-19. About the research overall: Acute-phase and convalescent COVID-19 samples originated in the United States, Italy and Spain. T cells, B-cell-depleted T cells, or PBMCs provided the cDNA or gDNA that served as material.

Methods used by the authors: How many nucleated cells were present was estimated from reference gene primer amplification. Clones were read by immunoSEQ multiplex PCR, and TCRdb kept only the in-frame ones, dropping some. From that table come the V and J calls and clone size; the DNA was used to work out D and trimming. This sample yields approximately 40,000 clones, of which 86% are seen a single time; 15% to 20% belongs to the top ten. This clone showed up just once. CDR1 and CDR2 (germline): SGHNT, YYREEE (reference sequence). CDR3 length: 14 amino acids. V was shortened by 4 bases and J by 0 bases, with 10 bases between the two germline ends.

Sequenced sample: peripheral blood. The sequence was collected from a man in his fifties in a cohort sampled during active COVID-19. The chain employs TRBV5-4 and TRBJ1-1, with D possibly being TRBD1 (6 bases). CDR3 protein: CASSETGMNTEAFF. CDR3 DNA sequence: TGTGCCAGCAGCGAGACAGGAATGAACACTGAAGCTTTCTTT.